This T cell receptor beta chain was obtained from a study of blood T cell repertoires in COVID-19. Across the whole study: Collection of acute and convalescent COVID-19 samples took place in the United States, Italy and Spain. PBMCs, B-cell-depleted T cells, or T cells were the source of the cDNA or gDNA that made up the material.

Profiled with immunoSEQ multiplex PCR; TCRdb holds only in-frame clones, not every one. The sample lists some 120,000 clones, roughly 82% occurring once. The clonotype originates from a human donor in a cohort sampled during active COVID-19. The specimen sequenced was peripheral blood.

CDR3 sequence: CASSKRQGRNSPLHF. DNA of the CDR3: TGTGCCAGCAGCAAACGTCAGGGTCGGAATTCACCCCTCCACTTT. The chain joins TRBV28 to TRBJ1-6; tentative D call: TRBD1 (5 bases). The CDR3 is made up of 15 amino acids. Trimming removed 6 bases at V and 7 bases at J, with 16 bases between. Germline CDR1 is MDHEN and CDR2 is SYDVKM.